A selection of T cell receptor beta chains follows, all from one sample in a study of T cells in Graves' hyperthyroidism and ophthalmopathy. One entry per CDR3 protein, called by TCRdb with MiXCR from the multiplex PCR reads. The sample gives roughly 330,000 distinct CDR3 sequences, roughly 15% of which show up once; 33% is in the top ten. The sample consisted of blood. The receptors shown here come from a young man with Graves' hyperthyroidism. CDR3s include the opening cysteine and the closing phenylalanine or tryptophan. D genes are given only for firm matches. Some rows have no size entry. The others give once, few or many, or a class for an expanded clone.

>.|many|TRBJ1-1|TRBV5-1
CASSLDQQNTEAFF
TGCGCCAGCAGCTTGGACCAACAGAACACTGAAGCTTTCTTT
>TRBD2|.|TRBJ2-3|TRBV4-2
CASSQGSGTSTADTQYF
TGTGCCAGCAGCCAAGGTTCCGGGACTAGCACGGCAGATACGCAGTATTTT
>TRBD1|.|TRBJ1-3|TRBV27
CASKQGAGNTIYF
TGTGCCAGCAAGCAGGGGGCGGGAAACACCATATATTTT
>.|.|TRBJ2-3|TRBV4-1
CASSQDLDTQYF
TGCGCCAGCAGCCAAGATCTCGATACGCAGTATTTT
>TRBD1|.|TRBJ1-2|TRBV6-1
CASRRTGGGGYTF
TGTGCCAGCAGACGGACAGGGGGCGGTGGCTACACCTTC
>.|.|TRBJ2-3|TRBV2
CASSEAVRDTQYF
TGTGCCAGCAGTGAAGCGGTCCGGGATACGCAGTATTTT
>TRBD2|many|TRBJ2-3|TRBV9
CASGRWREPDTQYF
TGTGCCAGCGGAAGGTGGCGGGAGCCAGATACGCAGTATTTT
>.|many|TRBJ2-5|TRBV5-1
CASTWGLIGPHWTQYF
TGCGCCAGCACCTGGGGGTTGATAGGACCACACTGGACCCAGTACTTC
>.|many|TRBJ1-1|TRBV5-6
CASSFRMGTEAFF
TGTGCCAGCAGCTTCCGGATGGGCACTGAAGCTTTCTTT
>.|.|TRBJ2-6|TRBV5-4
CASRPKGSGANVLTF
TGTGCCAGCAGGCCTAAGGGCTCTGGGGCCAACGTCCTGACTTTC
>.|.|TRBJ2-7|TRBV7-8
CASSLDSSVEQYF
TGTGCCAGCAGCTTAGATTCGAGCGTCGAGCAGTACTTC
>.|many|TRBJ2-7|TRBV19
CASSMGRESLAEQYF
TGTGCCAGTAGTATGGGACGGGAGAGCTTGGCTGAGCAGTACTTC
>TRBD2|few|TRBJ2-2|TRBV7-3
CASSPTSGRAAGELFF
TGTGCCAGCAGCCCAACTAGCGGGAGGGCCGCCGGGGAGCTGTTTTTT
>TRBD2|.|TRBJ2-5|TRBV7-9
CASSPPRTSGVQETQYF
TGTGCCAGCAGCCCCCCGAGGACTAGCGGGGTTCAAGAGACCCAGTACTTC
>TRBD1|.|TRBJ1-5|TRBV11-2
CASSLVAPGQGIQPQHF
TGTGCCAGCAGCTTAGTGGCCCCGGGACAGGGGATTCAGCCCCAGCATTTT
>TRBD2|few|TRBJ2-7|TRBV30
CAWETSGSYEQYF
TGTGCCTGGGAGACTAGCGGCTCCTACGAGCAGTACTTC
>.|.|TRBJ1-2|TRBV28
CASSFGGHYGYTF
TGTGCCAGCAGTTTCGGAGGGCACTATGGCTACACCTTC
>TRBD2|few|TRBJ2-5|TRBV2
CASGVLAGVETQYF
TGTGCCAGCGGAGTACTAGCGGGTGTGGAGACCCAGTACTTC
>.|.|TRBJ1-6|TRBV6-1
CASSDFAGNNGSPLHF
TGTGCCAGCAGTGATTTCGCAGGGAATAATGGCTCACCCCTCCACTTT
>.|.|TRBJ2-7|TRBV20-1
CSARDPGRNSYEQYF
TGCAGTGCTAGAGATCCGGGTCGGAACTCCTACGAGCAGTACTTC
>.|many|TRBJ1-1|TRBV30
CAWSPLRNTEAFF
TGTGCCTGGAGCCCCCTCCGTAACACTGAAGCTTTCTTT
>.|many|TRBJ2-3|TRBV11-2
CASRHSGRDTQYF
TGTGCCAGCAGACACTCAGGGAGGGATACGCAGTATTTT
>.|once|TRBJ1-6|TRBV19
CASSPLGQRNSPLHF
TGTGCCAGTAGTCCCCTGGGGCAGCGTAATTCACCCCTCCACTTT
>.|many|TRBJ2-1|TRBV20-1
CSATRNEQFF
TGCAGTGCTACACGCAATGAGCAGTTCTTC
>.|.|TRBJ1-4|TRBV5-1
CASSSKGIGDEKLFF
TGCGCCAGCAGCTCTAAAGGCATCGGGGATGAAAAACTGTTTTTT
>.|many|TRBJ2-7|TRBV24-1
CATSDFRGEQYF
TGTGCCACCAGTGATTTCAGGGGCGAGCAGTACTTC
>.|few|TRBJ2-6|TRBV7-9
CASSTAGSPLPGANVLTF
TGTGCCAGCAGCACGGCCGGGTCACCACTACCTGGGGCCAACGTCCTGACTTTC
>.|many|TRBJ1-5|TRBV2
CASSAQRNQPQHF
TGTGCCAGCAGCGCCCAGAGAAATCAGCCCCAGCATTTT
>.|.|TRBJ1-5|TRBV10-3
CAISESAGAHQPQHF
TGTGCCATCAGTGAGTCCGCGGGGGCGCATCAGCCCCAGCATTTT
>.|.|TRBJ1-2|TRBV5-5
CASSPWSGQNRKVGNGYTF
TGTGCCAGCAGCCCCTGGAGTGGACAAAATCGAAAAGTTGGGAATGGCTACACCTTC
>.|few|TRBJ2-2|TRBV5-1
CASSLGSNTGELFF
TGCGCCAGCAGCTTAGGCTCCAACACCGGGGAGCTGTTTTTT
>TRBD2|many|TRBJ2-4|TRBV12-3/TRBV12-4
CASSLSGSDIQYF
TGTGCCAGCAGTTTAAGCGGGAGCGACATTCAGTACTTC
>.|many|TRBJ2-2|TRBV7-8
CASSYVVLKNTGELFF
TGTGCCAGCAGCTATGTCGTGCTCAAGAACACCGGGGAGCTGTTTTTT
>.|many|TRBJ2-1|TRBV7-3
CASTHEQFF
TGTGCCAGCACCCATGAGCAGTTCTTC
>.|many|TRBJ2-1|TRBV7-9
CASSLSSLAYNEQFF
TGTGCCAGCAGCTTATCTAGTCTAGCCTACAATGAGCAGTTCTTC
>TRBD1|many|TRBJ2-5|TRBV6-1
CASSGAGQGRAETQYF
TGTGCCAGCAGTGGGGCCGGACAGGGGAGGGCGGAGACCCAGTACTTC
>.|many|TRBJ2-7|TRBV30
CAWNQGYEQYF
TGTGCCTGGAATCAAGGCTACGAGCAGTACTTC
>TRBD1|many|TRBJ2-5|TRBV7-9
CASSLGQGVGETQYF
TGTGCCAGCAGCTTAGGACAGGGAGTAGGAGAGACCCAGTACTTC
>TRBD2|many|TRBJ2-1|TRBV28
CASSRPSGNYNEQFF
TGTGCCAGCAGTCGTCCTAGCGGGAATTACAATGAGCAGTTCTTC
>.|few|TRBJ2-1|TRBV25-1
CASSDGSYNEQFF
TGTGCCAGCAGTGATGGCAGCTACAATGAGCAGTTCTTC
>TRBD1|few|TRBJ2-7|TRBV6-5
CASSYDTGAEQYF
TGTGCCAGCAGTTACGATACAGGGGCCGAGCAGTACTTC
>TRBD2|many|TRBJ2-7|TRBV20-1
CSARAGRSPSYEQYF
TGCAGTGCTAGAGCCGGGAGGAGCCCTTCCTACGAGCAGTACTTC
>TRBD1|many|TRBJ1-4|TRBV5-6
CASTVQGGEKLFF
TGTGCCAGCACCGTCCAAGGGGGCGAAAAACTGTTTTTT
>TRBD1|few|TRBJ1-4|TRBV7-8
CASSATGGLAEKLFF
TGTGCCAGCAGCGCGACAGGGGGCCTTGCTGAAAAACTGTTTTTT
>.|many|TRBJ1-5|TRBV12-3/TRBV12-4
CASSLGQPQHF
TGTGCCAGCAGTTTAGGTCAGCCCCAGCATTTT
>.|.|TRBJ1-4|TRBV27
CASSPSGDLNEKLFF
TGTGCCAGCAGTCCATCGGGGGACCTTAATGAAAAACTGTTTTTT